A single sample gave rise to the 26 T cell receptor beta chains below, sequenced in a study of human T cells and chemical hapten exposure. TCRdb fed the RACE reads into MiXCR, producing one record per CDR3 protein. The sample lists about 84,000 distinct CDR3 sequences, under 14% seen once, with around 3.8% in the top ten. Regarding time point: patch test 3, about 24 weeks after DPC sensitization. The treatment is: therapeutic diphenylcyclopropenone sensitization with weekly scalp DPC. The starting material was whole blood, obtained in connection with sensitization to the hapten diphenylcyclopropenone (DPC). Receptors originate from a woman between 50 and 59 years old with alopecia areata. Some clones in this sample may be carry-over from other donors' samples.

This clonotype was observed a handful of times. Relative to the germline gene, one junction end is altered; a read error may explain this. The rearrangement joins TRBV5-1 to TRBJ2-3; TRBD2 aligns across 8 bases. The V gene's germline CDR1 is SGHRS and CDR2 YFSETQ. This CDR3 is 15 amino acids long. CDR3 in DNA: TGCGCCTGCAGCTCAGGGACTAGGGGAGGAGATACGCAGTATTTT. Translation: CACSSGTRGGDTQYF.

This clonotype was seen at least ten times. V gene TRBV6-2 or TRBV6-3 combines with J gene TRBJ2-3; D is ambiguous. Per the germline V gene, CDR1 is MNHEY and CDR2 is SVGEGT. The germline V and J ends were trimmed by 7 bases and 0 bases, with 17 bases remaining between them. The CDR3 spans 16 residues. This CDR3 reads CASIRANFPSTDTQYF. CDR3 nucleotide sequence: TGTGCCAGCATCCGAGCGAACTTTCCTAGCACAGATACGCAGTATTTT.

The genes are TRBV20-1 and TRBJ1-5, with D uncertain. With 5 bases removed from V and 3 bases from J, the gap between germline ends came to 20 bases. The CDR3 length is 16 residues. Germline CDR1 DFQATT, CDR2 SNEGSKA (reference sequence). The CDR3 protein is CSAPRAGRRANQPQHF. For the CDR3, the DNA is TGCAGTGCTCCTAGGGCGGGGAGACGGGCCAATCAGCCCCAGCATTTT.

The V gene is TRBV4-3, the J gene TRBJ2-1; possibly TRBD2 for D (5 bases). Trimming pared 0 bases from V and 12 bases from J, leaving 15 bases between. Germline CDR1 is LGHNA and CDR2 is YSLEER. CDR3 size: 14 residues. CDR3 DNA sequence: TGCGCCAGCAGCCAAGATGGTCGGGAAGGAGGGCAGTTCTTC. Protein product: CASSQDGREGGQFF.

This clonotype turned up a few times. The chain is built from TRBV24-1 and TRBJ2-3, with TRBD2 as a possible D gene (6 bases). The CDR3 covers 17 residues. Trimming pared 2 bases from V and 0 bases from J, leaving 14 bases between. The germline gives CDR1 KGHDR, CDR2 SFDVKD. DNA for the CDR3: TGTGCCACCAGTGATTCCTCCGGGACTGCTAGCACAGATACGCAGTATTTT. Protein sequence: CATSDSSGTASTDTQYF.

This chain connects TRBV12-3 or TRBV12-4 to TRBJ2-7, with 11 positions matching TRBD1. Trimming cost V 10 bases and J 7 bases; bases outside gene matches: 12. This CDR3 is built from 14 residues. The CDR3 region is CATMYGQGAREQYF. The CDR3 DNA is TGTGCCACCATGTATGGACAGGGGGCGAGGGAGCAGTACTTC.

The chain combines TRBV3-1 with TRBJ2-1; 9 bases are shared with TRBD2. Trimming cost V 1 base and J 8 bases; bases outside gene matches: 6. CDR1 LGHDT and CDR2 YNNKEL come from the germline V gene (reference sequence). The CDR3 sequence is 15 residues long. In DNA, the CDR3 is TGTGCCAGCAGCCAAGGGGCGGGAGGGCCCCATGAGCAGTTCTTC. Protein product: CASSQGAGGPHEQFF.

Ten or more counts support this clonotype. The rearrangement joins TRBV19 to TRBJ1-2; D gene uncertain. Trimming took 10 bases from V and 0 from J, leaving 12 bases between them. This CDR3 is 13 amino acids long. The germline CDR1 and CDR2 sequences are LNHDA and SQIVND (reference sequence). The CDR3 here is CAIQDRPNYGYTF. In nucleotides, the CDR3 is TGTGCCATCCAGGACCGACCTAACTATGGCTACACCTTC.

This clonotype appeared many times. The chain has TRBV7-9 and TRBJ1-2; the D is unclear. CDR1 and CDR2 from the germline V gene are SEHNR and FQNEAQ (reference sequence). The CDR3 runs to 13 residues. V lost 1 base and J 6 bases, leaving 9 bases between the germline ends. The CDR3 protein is CASSLDVTHGYTF. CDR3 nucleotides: TGTGCCAGCAGCTTAGATGTGACACATGGCTACACCTTC.

In DNA, the CDR3 is TGCAGCGTTCGGACAGGGAGTCTTCTTGATAGCAATCAGCCCCAGCATTTT. Translating it yields CSVRTGSLLDSNQPQHF. The genes are TRBV29-1 and TRBJ1-5; 8 bases align to TRBD1. This CDR3 region has 17 residues. Trimming took 5 bases from V and 0 from J; bases not matched to a gene: 12. Germline-derived CDR1 and CDR2 are SQVTM and ANQGSEA.

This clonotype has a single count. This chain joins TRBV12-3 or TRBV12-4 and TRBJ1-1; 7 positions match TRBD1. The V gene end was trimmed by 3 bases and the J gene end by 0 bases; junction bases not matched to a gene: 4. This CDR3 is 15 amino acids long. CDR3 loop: CASSFPTGMNTEAFF. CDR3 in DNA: TGTGCCAGCAGTTTCCCGACAGGGATGAACACTGAAGCTTTCTTT.

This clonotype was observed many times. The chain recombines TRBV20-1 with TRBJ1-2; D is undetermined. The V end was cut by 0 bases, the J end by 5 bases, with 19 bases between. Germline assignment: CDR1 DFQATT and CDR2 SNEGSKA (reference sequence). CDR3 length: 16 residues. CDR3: CSARDYTRPSGYGYTF. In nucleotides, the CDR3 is TGCAGTGCTAGAGATTACACCAGGCCATCTGGGTATGGCTACACCTTC.

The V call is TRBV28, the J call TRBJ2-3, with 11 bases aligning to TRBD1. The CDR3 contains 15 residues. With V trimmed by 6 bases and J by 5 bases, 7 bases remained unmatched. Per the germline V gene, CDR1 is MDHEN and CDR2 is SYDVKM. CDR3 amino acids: CASSPSDRGRDTQYF. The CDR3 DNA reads TGTGCCAGCAGCCCTTCGGACAGGGGGCGAGATACGCAGTATTTT.

CDR3 amino acids: CASSLSRGWDRGTDEQFF. Written as DNA, the CDR3 is TGTGCCAGCAGCTTAAGTCGTGGTTGGGACAGGGGAACCGATGAGCAGTTCTTC. The rearrangement joins TRBV7-9 to TRBJ2-1, with 10 bases that match TRBD1. Germline V gene lookup returns CDR1 SEHNR and CDR2 FQNEAQ (reference sequence). The CDR3 totals 18 residues. The J segment lost 8 bases and the V segment lost 2 bases, leaving 15 bases of the junction unmatched.

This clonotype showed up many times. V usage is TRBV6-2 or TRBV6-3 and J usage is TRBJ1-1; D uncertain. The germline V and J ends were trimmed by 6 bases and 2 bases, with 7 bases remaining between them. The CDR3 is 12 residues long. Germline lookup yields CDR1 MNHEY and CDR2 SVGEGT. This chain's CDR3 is CASSRQNTEAFF. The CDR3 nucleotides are TGTGCCAGCAGCCGTCAAAACACTGAAGCTTTCTTT.

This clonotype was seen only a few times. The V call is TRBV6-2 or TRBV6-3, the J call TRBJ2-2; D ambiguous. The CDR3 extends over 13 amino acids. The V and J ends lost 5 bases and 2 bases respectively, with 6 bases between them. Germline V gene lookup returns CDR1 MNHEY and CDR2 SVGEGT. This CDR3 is CASSHTNTGELFF. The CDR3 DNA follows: TGTGCCAGCAGTCACACTAACACCGGGGAGCTGTTTTTT.

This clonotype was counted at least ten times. CDR3 coding DNA: TGCGCCAGCAGGCTGACCAGGGGGTCGTCCTACAATGAGCAGTTCTTC. It codes for CASRLTRGSSYNEQFF. This chain links TRBV5-1 with TRBJ2-1; 7 nucleotides match TRBD1. This CDR3 contains 16 residues. Trimming cost V 5 bases and J 1 base; bases outside gene matches: 9. The germline gives CDR1 SGHRS, CDR2 YFSETQ.

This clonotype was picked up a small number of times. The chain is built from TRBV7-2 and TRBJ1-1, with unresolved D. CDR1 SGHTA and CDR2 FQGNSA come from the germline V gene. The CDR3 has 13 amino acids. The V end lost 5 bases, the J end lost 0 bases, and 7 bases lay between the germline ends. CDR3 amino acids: CASSPWLNTEAFF. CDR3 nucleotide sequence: TGTGCCAGCAGCCCTTGGTTGAACACTGAAGCTTTCTTT.

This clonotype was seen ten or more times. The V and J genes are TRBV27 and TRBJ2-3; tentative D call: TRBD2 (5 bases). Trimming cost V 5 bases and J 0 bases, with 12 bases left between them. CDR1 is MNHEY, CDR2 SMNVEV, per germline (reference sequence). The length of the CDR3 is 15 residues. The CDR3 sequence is CASSPLEESTDTQYF. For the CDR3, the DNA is TGTGCCAGCAGTCCCTTGGAGGAGAGCACAGATACGCAGTATTTT.

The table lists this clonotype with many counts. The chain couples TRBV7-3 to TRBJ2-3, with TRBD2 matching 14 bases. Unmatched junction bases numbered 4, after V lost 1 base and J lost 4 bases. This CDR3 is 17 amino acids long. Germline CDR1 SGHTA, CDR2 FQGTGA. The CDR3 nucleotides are TGTGCCAGCAGCTTAATGGGACTAGCGGGAGTGGCAGATACGCAGTATTTT. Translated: CASSLMGLAGVADTQYF.

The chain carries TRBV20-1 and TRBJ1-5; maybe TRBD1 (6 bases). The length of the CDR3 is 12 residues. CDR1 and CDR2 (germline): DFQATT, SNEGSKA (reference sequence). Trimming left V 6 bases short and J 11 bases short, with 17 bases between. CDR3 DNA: TGCAGTGCCAGACAGGACCCCAGGACCCAGCATTTT. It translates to CSARQDPRTQHF.

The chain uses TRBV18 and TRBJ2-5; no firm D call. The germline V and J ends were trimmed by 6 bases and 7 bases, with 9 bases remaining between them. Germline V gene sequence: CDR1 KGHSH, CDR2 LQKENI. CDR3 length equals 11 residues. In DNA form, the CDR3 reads TGTGCCAGCTCCTCACCAGGGACCCAGTACTTC. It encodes CASSSPGTQYF.

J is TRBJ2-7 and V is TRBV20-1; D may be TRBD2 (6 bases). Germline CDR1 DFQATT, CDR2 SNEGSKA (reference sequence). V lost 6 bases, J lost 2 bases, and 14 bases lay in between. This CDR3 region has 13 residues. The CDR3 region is CSALRDSAYEQYF. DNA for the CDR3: TGCAGTGCGCTCCGGGACTCCGCCTACGAGCAGTACTTC.

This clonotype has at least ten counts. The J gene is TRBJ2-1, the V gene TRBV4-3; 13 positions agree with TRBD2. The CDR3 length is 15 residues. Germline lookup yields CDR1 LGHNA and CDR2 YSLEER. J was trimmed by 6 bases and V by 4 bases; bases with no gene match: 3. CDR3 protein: CASSRTSGSLNEQFF. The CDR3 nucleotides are TGCGCCAGCAGCCGGACTAGCGGGAGTCTCAATGAGCAGTTCTTC.

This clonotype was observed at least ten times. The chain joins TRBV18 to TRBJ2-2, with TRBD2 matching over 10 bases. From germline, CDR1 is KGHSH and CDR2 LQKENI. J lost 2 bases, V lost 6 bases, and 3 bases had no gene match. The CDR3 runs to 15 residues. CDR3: CASSRTSGNTGELFF. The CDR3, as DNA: TGTGCCAGCTCTCGGACTAGCGGTAACACCGGGGAGCTGTTTTTT.

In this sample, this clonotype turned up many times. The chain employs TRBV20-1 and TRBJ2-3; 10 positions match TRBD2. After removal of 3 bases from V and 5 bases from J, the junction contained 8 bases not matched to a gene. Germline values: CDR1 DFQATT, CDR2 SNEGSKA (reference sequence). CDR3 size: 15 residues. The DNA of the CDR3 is TGCAGTGCTAGTGGCCTAGCGGGAGTGGAAGATACGCAGTATTTT. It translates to CSASGLAGVEDTQYF.